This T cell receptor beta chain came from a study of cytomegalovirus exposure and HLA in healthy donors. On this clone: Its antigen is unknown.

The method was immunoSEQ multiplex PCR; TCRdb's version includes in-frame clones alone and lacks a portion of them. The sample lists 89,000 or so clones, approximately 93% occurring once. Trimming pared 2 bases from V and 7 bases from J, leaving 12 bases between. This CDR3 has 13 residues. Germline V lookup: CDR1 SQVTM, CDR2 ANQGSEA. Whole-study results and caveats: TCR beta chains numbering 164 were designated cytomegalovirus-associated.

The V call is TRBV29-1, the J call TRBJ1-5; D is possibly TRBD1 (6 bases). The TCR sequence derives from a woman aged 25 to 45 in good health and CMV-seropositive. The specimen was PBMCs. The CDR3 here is CSVEIGGNQPQHF. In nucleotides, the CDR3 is TGCAGCGTTGAAATAGGGGGTAACCAGCCCCAGCATTTT.